The 2 T cell receptor beta chains given below trace back to one sample, sequenced in a study of blood T cell repertoires in COVID-19. The method was immunoSEQ multiplex PCR; TCRdb's version includes in-frame clones alone and lacks a portion of them. The data contain 200,000 to 250,000 clones, 84% of them seen just once; the ten biggest clones take up 7.6%. Sequenced sample: peripheral blood. The origin of the receptors is a woman aged 45-65 years with active or convalescent COVID-19.

This clone was seen only once. This chain links TRBV28 with TRBJ1-1; TRBD1 aligns across 9 bases. V lost 4 bases and J lost 4; bases outside the gene matches: 10. The germline V gene encodes CDR1 MDHEN and CDR2 SYDVKM. The CDR3 has 16 residues. The CDR3 reads CASSSLPGTGITEAFF. CDR3 sequence (DNA): TGTGCCAGCAGTTCATTACCTGGGACAGGGATCACTGAAGCTTTCTTT.

V usage is TRBV30 and J usage is TRBJ2-5, with no clear D. Trimming took 0 bases from V and 3 from J, leaving 8 bases between them. Per the germline V gene, CDR1 is GTSNPN and CDR2 is SVGIG (reference sequence). This CDR3 comprises 13 residues. The CDR3 nucleotides are TGTGCCTGGAGTGTACGGTCAAAAGAGACCCAGTACTTC. It encodes CAWSVRSKETQYF.